A single sample is the source of the 3 T cell receptor beta chains below, sequenced in a study of T cell responses to AZD1222 COVID-19 vaccine. Produced via immunoSEQ multiplex PCR; TCRdb's table is partial and in-frame only. The table shows some 180,000 clones, with roughly 94% occurring only once. This material consisted of peripheral blood, taken 28 days after the second AZD1222 dose. All receptors come from an adult who received the AZD1222 COVID-19 vaccine.

CDR3 nucleotides: TGTGCCTGGAGTGTGGGGCACTCTGGGGCCAACGTCCTGACTTTC. It specifies CAWSVGHSGANVLTF. The chain links TRBV30 to TRBJ2-6; TRBD1 might be the D (5 bases). The CDR3 extends over 15 amino acids. V shed 0 bases and J shed 0 bases, with 6 bases lying between them. Germline V CDR1 and CDR2: GTSNPN, SVGIG (reference sequence).

The chain links TRBV28 to TRBJ1-2; 7 nucleotides align to TRBD1. This CDR3 comprises 14 residues. V shed 6 bases, J shed 5 bases, and the junction held 9 bases outside the gene matches. CDR1 is MDHEN, CDR2 SYDVKM, per germline. The CDR3 here is CASRPPGQPYGYTF. The DNA of the CDR3 is TGTGCCAGCAGGCCGCCGGGACAGCCATATGGCTACACCTTC.

The chain uses TRBV7-3 and TRBJ1-6; D might be TRBD1 (5 bases). The CDR3 extends over 15 amino acids. Germline V lookup: CDR1 SGHTA, CDR2 FQGTGA. V shed 5 bases and J shed 5 bases, with 13 bases lying between them. CDR3 sequence reads: CASSPTGGNNSPLHF. The CDR3 bases are TGTGCCAGCAGCCCAACGGGGGGGAATAATTCACCCCTCCACTTT.